Following are 4 T cell receptor beta chains from one sample sequenced in a study of radiotherapy plus CTLA-4 blockade in lung cancer. Here immunoSEQ multiplex PCR was the method, and the copy in TCRdb shows in-frame clones only, minus some. The sample carries around 45,000 clones, roughly four fifths recorded once. This sample comprised peripheral blood, obtained from a patient treated with radiotherapy plus ipilimumab. These receptors were taken from a human donor with non-small cell lung cancer who had stable disease on radiotherapy plus ipilimumab.

There are a few counts of this clone. The rearrangement uses TRBV6-6 and TRBJ2-7, with 7 positions matching TRBD1. The CDR3 is 13 amino acids. Germline CDR1 and CDR2: MNHNY and SVGAGI (reference sequence). V gave up 6 bases and J gave up 4 bases; unmatched junction bases: 6. CDR3 nucleotides: TGTGCCAGCAGGCCGGGACAGCGTTACGAGCAGTACTTC. This codes for CASRPGQRYEQYF.

The CDR3 protein is CASSQRGRNTIYF. CDR3 DNA: TGTGCCAGCAGCCAACGTGGTCGAAACACCATATATTTT. V is TRBV6-5 and J is TRBJ1-3; D gene uncertain. Per the germline V gene, CDR1 is MNHEY and CDR2 is SVGAGI. The V end was cut by 6 bases, the J end by 5 bases, with 11 bases between. The length of the CDR3 is 13 residues.

The chain carries TRBV18 and TRBJ1-1; perhaps TRBD1 as D (6 bases). The V gene lost 1 base and the J gene lost 5 bases, with 17 bases spanning the gap. This CDR3 contains 16 residues. The germline CDR1 and CDR2 sequences are KGHSH and LQKENI. CDR3 DNA sequence: TGTGCCAGCTCACCACTTGACAGGATTGGTGGGACTGAAGCTTTCTTT. Residues: CASSPLDRIGGTEAFF. Supplemented by reference TRBV18 and TRBJ1-1, the full variable domain reads NAGVMQNPRHLVRRRGQEARLRCSPMKGHSHVYWYRQLPEEGLKFMVYLQKENIIDESGMPKERFSAEFPKEGPSILRIQQVVRGDSAAYFCASSPLDRIGGTEAFFGQGTRLTVV.

The V call is TRBV5-1, the J call TRBJ1-1; a weak D match, TRBD1 (5 bases). Deletions cut 4 bases from V and 4 bases from J, with 17 bases between. The germline V gene encodes CDR1 SGHRS and CDR2 YFSETQ. The CDR3 contains 15 residues. CDR3 residues: CASSPEPGRATEAFF. The CDR3 nucleotides read TGCGCCAGCAGCCCAGAACCGGGGCGGGCCACTGAAGCTTTCTTT.